This passage covers 5 T cell receptor beta chains from one sample sequenced in a study of T-cell reconstitution after alpha-beta-depleted transplantation in children. As it was prepared, the TCRbeta library received unique molecular identifiers. One entry per CDR3 protein results from TCRdb running MiXCR on the PCR reads. The data show 580,000 or so distinct CDR3 sequences, 20% to 25% seen once. Sequenced here: PBMCs, mostly from graft donor cells, sampled 360 days after TCRalphabeta/CD19-depleted stem cell transplant. These receptor sequences come from a boy younger than two who had a stem cell transplant for acute myeloid leukemia, so the T cells may come from the graft donor.

V is TRBV18 and J is TRBJ2-1; the D gene is possibly TRBD1 (5 bases). Germline CDR1 KGHSH, CDR2 LQKENI. Between the trimmed V and J ends, which lost 4 bases and 3 bases, there was a span of 13 bases. CDR3 length: 15 amino acids. The CDR3 sequence: CASSQTVSGYNEQFF. The DNA for the CDR3 is TGTGCCAGCTCACAGACAGTTTCAGGCTACAATGAGCAGTTCTTC.

The chain uses TRBV4-1 and TRBJ1-5; D unresolved. The CDR3 has 15 amino acids. Germline V lookup: CDR1 MGHRA, CDR2 YSYEKL. V was cut by 1 base and J by 0 bases, with 7 bases left in between. The CDR3 is CASSQVWHSNQPQHF. CDR3 sequence (DNA): TGCGCCAGCAGCCAAGTATGGCATAGCAATCAGCCCCAGCATTTT.

V usage is TRBV20-1 and J usage is TRBJ2-2, with D perhaps given as TRBD1 or TRBD2 (5 bases each). Trimming pared 7 bases from V and 0 bases from J, leaving 24 bases between. From germline, CDR1 is DFQATT and CDR2 SNEGSKA (reference sequence). CDR3 length equals 18 residues. Here the CDR3 reads CSVWGHLVGGANTGELFF. CDR3 nucleotides: TGCAGTGTCTGGGGCCATCTAGTCGGAGGCGCGAACACCGGGGAGCTGTTTTTT.

This clonotype was counted only a few times. The rearrangement uses TRBV28 and TRBJ2-1; D gene ambiguous. Trimming removed 2 bases at V and 0 bases at J, with 14 bases between. CDR1 MDHEN and CDR2 SYDVKM come from the germline V gene. This CDR3 comprises 17 residues. This CDR3 is CASSLRVQLSSYNEQFF. Here the CDR3 DNA reads TGTGCCAGCAGTTTAAGAGTCCAACTGAGCTCCTACAATGAGCAGTTCTTC.

This clonotype was detected a few times. The chain has TRBV20-1 and TRBJ2-2, with D tentatively TRBD2 (5 bases). Germline values: CDR1 DFQATT, CDR2 SNEGSKA (reference sequence). Trimming shortened V by 3 bases and J by 2 bases, and 10 bases separated the two germline ends. The CDR3 extends over 14 amino acids. CDR3: CSASRRANTGELFF. In DNA, the CDR3 is TGCAGTGCTAGTAGGCGGGCAAACACCGGGGAGCTGTTTTTT.